The rows below give T cell receptor beta chains drawn from one sample of a study of T cell responses to AZD1222 COVID-19 vaccine. The repertoire was sequenced with immunoSEQ multiplex PCR; TCRdb's copy has only in-frame clones and lacks some. The table records about 100,000 clones, around 87% of them present only once. The material sequenced was peripheral blood, taken on day 0 of AZD1222 vaccination. The receptors were gathered from an adult in good health. Both conserved end residues are part of each CDR3. A D gene is named only where the DNA matches it firmly. Only some rows state a clone size, as once, few, many or a class for expanded clones.

D gene: TRBD2; J gene: TRBJ2-7; V gene: TRBV28; clone size: -; CDR3 length: 14; CDR3 DNA: TGTGCCAGCAGATCGAGCGGGGGGGCCTACGAGCAGTACTTC; CDR3 protein: CASRSSGGAYEQYF
D gene: TRBD2; J gene: TRBJ2-7; V gene: TRBV6-5; clone size: once; CDR3 length: 14; CDR3 DNA: TGTGCCACTTATGGACTAGAAGGCACTCACGAGCAGTACTTC; CDR3 protein: CATYGLEGTHEQYF
D gene: -; J gene: TRBJ1-5; V gene: TRBV6-1; clone size: once; CDR3 length: 14; CDR3 DNA: TGTGCCAGCAGTGAAATGGGGGTATTCCAGCCCCAGCATTTT; CDR3 protein: CASSEMGVFQPQHF
D gene: TRBD2; J gene: TRBJ2-2; V gene: TRBV6-5; clone size: -; CDR3 length: 15; CDR3 DNA: TGTGCCAGCAGGTTGGGGGGGTTCAACACCGGGGAGCTGTTTTTT; CDR3 protein: CASRLGGFNTGELFF
D gene: -; J gene: TRBJ2-7; V gene: TRBV5-1; clone size: -; CDR3 length: 12; CDR3 DNA: TGCGCCAGCAGCGAAACCACCTACGAGCAGTACTTC; CDR3 protein: CASSETTYEQYF
D gene: -; J gene: TRBJ1-1; V gene: TRBV3-1/TRBV3-2; clone size: -; CDR3 length: 14; CDR3 DNA: TGTGCCAGCAGCCAAGGACGGCCGAACACTGAAGCTTTCTTT; CDR3 protein: CASSQGRPNTEAFF
D gene: TRBD1; J gene: TRBJ1-2; V gene: TRBV5-4; clone size: -; CDR3 length: 14; CDR3 DNA: TGTGCCAGCAGCCGGGGACAGGGACGGGACGGCTACACCTTC; CDR3 protein: CASSRGQGRDGYTF
D gene: TRBD2; J gene: TRBJ2-2; V gene: TRBV4-1; clone size: -; CDR3 length: 15; CDR3 DNA: TGCGCCAGCAGCCTGACTAGCTCGAACACCGGGGAGCTGTTTTTT; CDR3 protein: CASSLTSSNTGELFF
D gene: -; J gene: TRBJ1-1; V gene: TRBV6-1; clone size: once; CDR3 length: 15; CDR3 DNA: TGTGCCAGCAGTGAAGGCAGGACGATGAACACTGAAGCTTTCTTT; CDR3 protein: CASSEGRTMNTEAFF
D gene: TRBD1; J gene: TRBJ2-7; V gene: TRBV18; clone size: -; CDR3 length: 14; CDR3 DNA: TGTGCCAGCTCAGATGGGACAGCCTCCTACGAGCAGTACTTC; CDR3 protein: CASSDGTASYEQYF
D gene: -; J gene: TRBJ1-1; V gene: TRBV29-1; clone size: -; CDR3 length: 12; CDR3 DNA: TGCAGCGGGGGCAACATGAACACTGAAGCTTTCTTT; CDR3 protein: CSGGNMNTEAFF
D gene: -; J gene: TRBJ1-5; V gene: TRBV6-5; clone size: -; CDR3 length: 15; CDR3 DNA: TGTGCCAGCAGAACCACAGGGTCGATGAATCAGCCCCAGCATTTT; CDR3 protein: CASRTTGSMNQPQHF
D gene: TRBD1; J gene: TRBJ2-7; V gene: TRBV5-1; clone size: few; CDR3 length: 14; CDR3 DNA: TGCGCCAGCAGCATAGGACAGGGCCCCTACGAGCAGTACTTC; CDR3 protein: CASSIGQGPYEQYF
D gene: -; J gene: TRBJ1-1; V gene: TRBV7-9; clone size: once; CDR3 length: 14; CDR3 DNA: TGTGCCAGCAGCTTAGCAGTTCGGGGCACTGAAGCTTTCTTT; CDR3 protein: CASSLAVRGTEAFF
D gene: -; J gene: TRBJ2-3; V gene: TRBV6-6; clone size: -; CDR3 length: 15; CDR3 DNA: TGTGCCAGCAGTCGATCTAGGATTCAAACAGATACGCAGTATTTT; CDR3 protein: CASSRSRIQTDTQYF
D gene: -; J gene: TRBJ2-2; V gene: TRBV7-9; clone size: -; CDR3 length: 14; CDR3 DNA: TGTGCCAGCACCGTATCTATTGGGGCCGGGGAGCTGTTTTTT; CDR3 protein: CASTVSIGAGELFF
D gene: -; J gene: TRBJ1-1; V gene: TRBV6-5; clone size: -; CDR3 length: 13; CDR3 DNA: TGTGCCAGCACCACGGGATTCAACACTGAAGCTTTCTTT; CDR3 protein: CASTTGFNTEAFF
D gene: TRBD2; J gene: TRBJ2-1; V gene: TRBV9; clone size: -; CDR3 length: 13; CDR3 DNA: TGTGCCAGCGGGCGGGAGAATGAGAATGAGCAGTTCTTC; CDR3 protein: CASGRENENEQFF
D gene: -; J gene: TRBJ2-3; V gene: TRBV11-3; clone size: -; CDR3 length: 15; CDR3 DNA: TGTGCCAGCAGCTTAGAGGGAGACACCACAGATACGCAGTATTTT; CDR3 protein: CASSLEGDTTDTQYF
D gene: TRBD2; J gene: TRBJ2-7; V gene: TRBV7-2; clone size: once; CDR3 length: 15; CDR3 DNA: TGTGCCAGCAGCTTATACGGGAGGAATCCCTACGAGCAGTACTTC; CDR3 protein: CASSLYGRNPYEQYF
D gene: -; J gene: TRBJ1-2; V gene: TRBV5-1; clone size: -; CDR3 length: 13; CDR3 DNA: TGCGCCAGCAGCCCGGATGGGGTACGGTACTACACCTTC; CDR3 protein: CASSPDGVRYYTF
D gene: -; J gene: TRBJ2-2; V gene: TRBV3-1/TRBV3-2; clone size: -; CDR3 length: 16; CDR3 DNA: TGTGCCAGCAGCCTGCTGGGGGGGGCGAATACCGGGGAGCTGTTTTTT; CDR3 protein: CASSLLGGANTGELFF
D gene: -; J gene: TRBJ2-7; V gene: TRBV6-5; clone size: -; CDR3 length: 14; CDR3 DNA: TGTGCCAGCAGTTACTCGCTCCAGGTCGTAGAGCAGTACTTC; CDR3 protein: CASSYSLQVVEQYF